This entry is about one T cell receptor (beta chain). The antigen remains unidentified. Clones were sequenced by immunoSEQ multiplex PCR, and TCRdb holds only the in-frame ones, with some missing. The sample has some 64,000 clones, over 70% seen once. This sample's time point: week 11, during vaccination. A single vaccine dose contained 300 ug of mutant IDH1 20-mer peptide, and topical imiquimod was used with it. The data were taken from a study of a mutant IDH1 vaccine in newly diagnosed glioma. About the research overall: Vaccination started 4-6 weeks after radiotherapy alone, or with temozolomide cycles.

After removal of 5 bases from V and 7 bases from J, the junction contained 9 bases not matched to a gene. There are 14 residues in the CDR3. From germline, CDR1 is SGHTA and CDR2 FQGNSA. The source was PBMCs, collected from a glioma patient whose treatment included an IDH1 peptide vaccine. The sequence was collected from a man in his fifties with glioma. The rearrangement links TRBV7-2 to TRBJ1-2; 8 nucleotides line up with TRBD1. CDR3 nucleotide sequence: TGTGCCAGCAGCAAAGCCGGGACAGGCCTTGGCTACACCTTC. Residues: CASSKAGTGLGYTF.